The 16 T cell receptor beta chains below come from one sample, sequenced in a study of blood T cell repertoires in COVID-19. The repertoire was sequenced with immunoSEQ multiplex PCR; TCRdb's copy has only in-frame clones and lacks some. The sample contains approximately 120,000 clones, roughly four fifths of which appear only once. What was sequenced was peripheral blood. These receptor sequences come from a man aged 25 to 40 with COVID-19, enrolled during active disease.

CDR3 residues: CASSEWGGSSYEQYF. As DNA, the CDR3 is TGTGCCAGCAGTGAATGGGGCGGGAGCTCCTACGAGCAGTACTTC. The rearrangement joins TRBV6-1 to TRBJ2-7, with 7 positions matching TRBD2. The germline V gene encodes CDR1 MNHNS and CDR2 SASEGT. The CDR3 is made up of 15 amino acids. The V and J ends lost 2 bases and 0 bases, in that order; junction bases with no gene match: 4.

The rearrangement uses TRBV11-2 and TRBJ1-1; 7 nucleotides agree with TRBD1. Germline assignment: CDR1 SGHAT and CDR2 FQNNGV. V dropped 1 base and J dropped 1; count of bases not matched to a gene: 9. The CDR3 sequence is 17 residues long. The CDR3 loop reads CASSLVYRGRKNTEAFF. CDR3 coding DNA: TGTGCCAGCAGCTTAGTTTACAGGGGACGGAAGAACACTGAAGCTTTCTTT.

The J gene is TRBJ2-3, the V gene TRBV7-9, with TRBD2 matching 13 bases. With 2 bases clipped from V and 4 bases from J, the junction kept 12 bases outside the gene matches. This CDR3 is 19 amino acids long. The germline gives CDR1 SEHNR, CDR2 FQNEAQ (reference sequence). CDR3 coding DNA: TGTGCCAGCAGCTTACTACTAGCGGGAGGGCGCCCCCCCGCAGATACGCAGTATTTT. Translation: CASSLLLAGGRPPADTQYF.

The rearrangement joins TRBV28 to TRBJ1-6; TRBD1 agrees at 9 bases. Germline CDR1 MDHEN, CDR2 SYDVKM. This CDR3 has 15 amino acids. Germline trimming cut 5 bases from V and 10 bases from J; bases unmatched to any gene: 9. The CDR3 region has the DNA TGTGCCAGCAGTGTGACAGGGGGGTTTGGATCACCCCTCCACTTT. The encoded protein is CASSVTGGFGSPLHF.

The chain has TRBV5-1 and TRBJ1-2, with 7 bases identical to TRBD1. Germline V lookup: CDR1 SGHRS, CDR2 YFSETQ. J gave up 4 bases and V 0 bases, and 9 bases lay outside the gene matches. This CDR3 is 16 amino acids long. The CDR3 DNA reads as TGCGCCAGCAGCTTGGTTTTTCGGGACAGTATCTATGGCTACACCTTC. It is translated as CASSLVFRDSIYGYTF. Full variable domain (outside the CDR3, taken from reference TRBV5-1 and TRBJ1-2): KAGVTQTPRYLIKTRGQQVTLSCSPISGHRSVSWYQQTPGQGLQFLFEYFSETQRNKGNFPGRFSGRQFSNSRSEMNVSTLELGDSALYLCASSLVFRDSIYGYTFGSGTRLTVV.

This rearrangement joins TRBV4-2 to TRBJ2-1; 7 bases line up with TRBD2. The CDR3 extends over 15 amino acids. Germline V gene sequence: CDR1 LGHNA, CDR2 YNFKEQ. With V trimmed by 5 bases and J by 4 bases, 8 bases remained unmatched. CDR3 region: CASSAREVGYNEQFF. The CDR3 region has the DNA TGTGCCAGCAGCGCTCGGGAGGTGGGTTACAATGAGCAGTTCTTC.

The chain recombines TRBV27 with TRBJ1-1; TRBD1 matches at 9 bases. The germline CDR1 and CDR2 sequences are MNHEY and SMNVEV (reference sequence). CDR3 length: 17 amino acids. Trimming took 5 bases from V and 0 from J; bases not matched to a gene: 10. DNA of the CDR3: TGTGCCAGCAGTCCCGACCCCCGGACAGGGGTGAACACTGAAGCTTTCTTT. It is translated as CASSPDPRTGVNTEAFF.

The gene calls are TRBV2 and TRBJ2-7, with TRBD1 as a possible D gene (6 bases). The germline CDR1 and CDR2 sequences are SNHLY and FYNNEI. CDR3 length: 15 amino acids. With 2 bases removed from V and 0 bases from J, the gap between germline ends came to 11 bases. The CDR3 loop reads CASSESRDISYEQYF. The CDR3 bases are TGTGCCAGCAGTGAATCCCGGGACATCTCCTACGAGCAGTACTTC.

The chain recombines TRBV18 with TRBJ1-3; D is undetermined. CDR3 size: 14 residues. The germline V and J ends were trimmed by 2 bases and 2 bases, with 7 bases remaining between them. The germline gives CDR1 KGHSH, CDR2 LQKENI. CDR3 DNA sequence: TGTGCCAGCTCACCAGGGCAAACTGGAAACACCATATATTTT. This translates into CASSPGQTGNTIYF.

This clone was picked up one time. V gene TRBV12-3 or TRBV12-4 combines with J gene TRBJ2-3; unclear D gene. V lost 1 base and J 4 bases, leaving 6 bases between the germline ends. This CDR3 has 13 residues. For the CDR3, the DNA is TGTGCCAGCAGTTTAGGGCAGTCAGATACGCAGTATTTT. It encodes CASSLGQSDTQYF.

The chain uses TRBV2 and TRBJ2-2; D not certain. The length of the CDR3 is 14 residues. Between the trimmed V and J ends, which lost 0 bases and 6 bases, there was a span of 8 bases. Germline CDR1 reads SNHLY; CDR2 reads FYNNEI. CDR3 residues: CASSEALQAGELFF. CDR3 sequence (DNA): TGTGCCAGCAGTGAAGCGCTCCAGGCCGGGGAGCTGTTTTTT.

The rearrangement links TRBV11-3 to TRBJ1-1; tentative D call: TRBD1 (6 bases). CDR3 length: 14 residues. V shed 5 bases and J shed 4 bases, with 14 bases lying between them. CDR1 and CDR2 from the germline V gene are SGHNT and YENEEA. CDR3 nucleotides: TGTGCCAGCAGCCCTTTTACAGGGCCCACTGAAGCTTTCTTT. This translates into CASSPFTGPTEAFF.

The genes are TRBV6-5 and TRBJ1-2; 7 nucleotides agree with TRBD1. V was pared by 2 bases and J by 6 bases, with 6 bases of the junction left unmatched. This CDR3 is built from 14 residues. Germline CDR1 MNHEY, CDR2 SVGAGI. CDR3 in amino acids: CASSYEGASNGYTF. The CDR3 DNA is TGTGCCAGCAGTTACGAGGGGGCTAGCAATGGCTACACCTTC.

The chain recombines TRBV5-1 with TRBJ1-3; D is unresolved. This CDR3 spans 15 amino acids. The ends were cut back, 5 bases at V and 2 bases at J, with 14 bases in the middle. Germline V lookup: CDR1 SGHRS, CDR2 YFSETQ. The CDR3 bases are TGCGCCAGCAGACGCGACATTTCGGCTGGAAACACCATATATTTT. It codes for CASRRDISAGNTIYF.

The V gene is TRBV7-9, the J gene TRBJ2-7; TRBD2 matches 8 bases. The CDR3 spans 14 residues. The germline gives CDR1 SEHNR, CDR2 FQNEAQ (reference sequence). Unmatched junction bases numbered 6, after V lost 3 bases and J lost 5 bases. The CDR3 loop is CASSFYSGNDEQYF. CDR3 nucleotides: TGTGCCAGCAGCTTTTATAGCGGGAACGACGAGCAGTACTTC.

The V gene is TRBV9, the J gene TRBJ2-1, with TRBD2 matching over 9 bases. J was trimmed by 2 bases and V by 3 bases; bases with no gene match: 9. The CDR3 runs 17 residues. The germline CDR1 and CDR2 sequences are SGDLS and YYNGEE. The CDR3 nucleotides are TGTGCCAGCAGCGCCGGGGAGCGGGGGGCCCCCTACAATGAGCAGTTCTTC. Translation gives CASSAGERGAPYNEQFF.